What follows are 28 T cell receptor beta chains derived from one specimen sequenced in a study of T cell responses to AZD1222 COVID-19 vaccine. The method was immunoSEQ multiplex PCR; TCRdb's version includes in-frame clones alone and lacks a portion of them. The sample holds 45,000 or so clones, 80% to 95% seen once. The specimen comprised peripheral blood, sampled 28 days after the second AZD1222 dose. The receptors stem from an adult who received the AZD1222 COVID-19 vaccine.

CDR3 sequence reads: CASGEVDQPQHF. DNA for the CDR3: TGTGCCAGCGGGGAGGTGGATCAGCCCCAGCATTTT. The chain links TRBV2 to TRBJ1-5, with no clear D. V lost 8 bases and J lost 5, with 10 bases in between. CDR3 size: 12 residues. The V gene's germline CDR1 is SNHLY and CDR2 FYNNEI.

This chain joins TRBV18 and TRBJ1-1, with TRBD1 matching over 7 bases. Germline-derived CDR1 and CDR2 are KGHSH and LQKENI. With V trimmed by 2 bases and J by 4 bases, 4 bases remained unmatched. The length of the CDR3 is 14 residues. This CDR3 reads CASSPSTGSTEAFF. DNA of the CDR3: TGTGCCAGCTCACCATCGACAGGGTCCACTGAAGCTTTCTTT.

V is TRBV11-3 and J is TRBJ2-1, with TRBD2 matching 11 bases. Germline-derived CDR1 and CDR2 are SGHNT and YENEEA. This CDR3 has 15 amino acids. V lost 1 base and J lost 13; bases outside the gene matches: 9. The CDR3 sequence: CASSLGSSGGDRQFF. The CDR3 DNA reads TGTGCCAGCAGCTTAGGAAGTAGCGGGGGGGACCGTCAGTTCTTC.

The chain joins TRBV4-3 to TRBJ1-3; 7 nucleotides match TRBD1. After removal of 5 bases from V and 0 bases from J, the junction contained 4 bases not matched to a gene. CDR3 length equals 15 residues. Germline V gene lookup returns CDR1 LGHNA and CDR2 YSLEER. The CDR3 coding sequence is TGCGCCAGCAGCACTGGGACAGCCTCTGGAAACACCATATATTTT. As protein: CASSTGTASGNTIYF.

This chain uses TRBV6-5 with TRBJ2-2, with unresolved D. The CDR3 is 16 residues long. Trimming left V 0 bases short and J 0 bases short, with 8 bases between. CDR1 is MNHEY and CDR2 is SVGAGI in the germline V gene. CDR3 sequence reads: CASSYSKATNTGELFF. The CDR3 DNA reads TGTGCCAGCAGTTACTCGAAGGCAACGAACACCGGGGAGCTGTTTTTT.

This clone was seen more than once but under ten times. The CDR3, as DNA: TGTGCCAGCAGCTTTGGCGCCGACTCGAGCTCTGGAAACACCATATATTTT. Translation gives CASSFGADSSSGNTIYF. The chain uses TRBV9 and TRBJ1-3; D gene uncertain. This CDR3 has 17 residues. Germline V gene sequence: CDR1 SGDLS, CDR2 YYNGEE. V lost 4 bases to trimming and J lost 0 bases, with 17 bases between them.

The rearrangement joins TRBV2 to TRBJ1-1; no clear D gene. Trimming cost V 0 bases and J 1 base, with 6 bases left between them. In germline, CDR1 is SNHLY, CDR2 FYNNEI. This CDR3 is built from 14 residues. The CDR3 is CASSEARQNTEAFF. In DNA form, the CDR3 reads TGTGCCAGCAGTGAAGCCAGGCAGAACACTGAAGCTTTCTTT.

The V and J genes are TRBV6-5 and TRBJ1-1; 7 bases agree with TRBD1. The V gene end was trimmed by 10 bases and the J gene end by 1 base; junction bases not matched to a gene: 6. The CDR3 has 13 residues. The germline V gene encodes CDR1 MNHEY and CDR2 SVGAGI. The CDR3 sequence is CATIRDRNTEAFF. CDR3 DNA: TGTGCCACCATCCGGGACAGGAACACTGAAGCTTTCTTT.

As to this clone: The junction differs from germline at one of its ends, possibly a read error. This chain links TRBV19 with TRBJ1-1; 8 bases fit TRBD1. Germline values: CDR1 LNHDA, CDR2 SQIVND (reference sequence). The CDR3 runs 15 residues. This CDR3 is CASSPWTGMNSEAFF. CDR3 nucleotide sequence: TGTGCCAGTAGTCCTTGGACAGGGATGAACTCTGAAGCTTTCTTT.

This rearrangement joins TRBV7-8 to TRBJ2-3, with 12 bases lining up with TRBD2. CDR1 is SGHVS and CDR2 is FQNEAQ in the germline V gene. The CDR3 sequence is 18 residues long. With 0 bases clipped from V and 1 base from J, the junction kept 5 bases outside the gene matches. The CDR3 nucleotides read TGTGCCAGCAGCTTAGCCCTCCTAGCGGGGGGGGGCACAGATACGCAGTATTTT. It encodes CASSLALLAGGGTDTQYF.

The rearrangement joins TRBV4-2 to TRBJ2-5; D not resolved. Germline V CDR1 and CDR2: LGHNA, YNFKEQ. V was shortened by 0 bases and J by 10 bases, with 12 bases between the two germline ends. The CDR3 consists of 13 residues. CDR3 in amino acids: CASSQDLRAHQYF. As DNA, the CDR3 is TGTGCCAGCAGCCAAGATCTTAGAGCGCACCAGTACTTC.

The V and J genes are TRBV5-6 and TRBJ1-2; no firm D call. CDR1 and CDR2 from the germline V gene are SGHDT and YYEEEE. V was trimmed by 2 bases and J by 0 bases, leaving 11 bases between them. The CDR3 sequence is 15 residues long. The CDR3 DNA reads as TGTGCCAGCAGCTTTCTGAGCAAGGCTAACTATGGCTACACCTTC. Amino acids: CASSFLSKANYGYTF.

The chain links TRBV6-2 or TRBV6-3 to TRBJ2-4; 9 bases fit TRBD1. This CDR3 contains 16 residues. V lost 6 bases to trimming and J lost 5 bases; unmatched junction nucleotides: 11. Germline V CDR1 and CDR2: MNHEY, SVGEGT. The CDR3 loop is CASSPGTGYEENIQYF. Here the CDR3 DNA reads TGTGCCAGCAGCCCGGGGACAGGGTATGAGGAAAACATTCAGTACTTC.

The V call is TRBV6-5, the J call TRBJ2-7; perhaps TRBD1 as D (6 bases). Germline CDR1 MNHEY, CDR2 SVGAGI. The CDR3 is 11 amino acids. The ends were cut back, 5 bases at V and 7 bases at J, with 9 bases in the middle. This CDR3 is CASSLTGEQYF. The CDR3 bases are TGTGCCAGCAGTCTTACAGGGGAGCAGTACTTC.

This chain links TRBV2 with TRBJ2-7; TRBD1 might be the D (6 bases). V lost 10 bases to trimming and J lost 0 bases, with 16 bases between them. There are 14 residues in the CDR3. CDR1 and CDR2 (germline): SNHLY, FYNNEI. CDR3 sequence: CATRGTVTSYEQYF. CDR3 DNA: TGTGCCACCAGGGGCACAGTTACCTCCTACGAGCAGTACTTC. Based on the CDR3 plus reference TRBV2 and TRBJ2-7, the full variable domain is EPEVTQTPSHQVTQMGQEVILRCVPISNHLYFYWYRQILGQKVEFLVSFYNNEISEKSEIFDDQFSVERPDGSNFTLKIRSTKLEDSAMYFCATRGTVTSYEQYFGPGTRLTVT.

The CDR3 nucleotides are TGTGCCAGCAGGACAGGGGGCTCTGGAAACACCATATATTTT. Its protein product is CASRTGGSGNTIYF. The genes are TRBV6-5 and TRBJ1-3, with 9 bases lining up with TRBD1. V shed 6 bases, J shed 0 bases, and the junction held 0 bases outside the gene matches. The germline V gene has CDR1 MNHEY and CDR2 SVGAGI. This CDR3 has 14 amino acids.

The sample holds one count of this clone. The chain has TRBV27 and TRBJ1-2; D not resolved. Trimming removed 2 bases at V and 1 base at J, with 5 bases between. Germline V lookup: CDR1 MNHEY, CDR2 SMNVEV (reference sequence). This CDR3 contains 13 residues. Written as DNA, the CDR3 is TGTGCCAGCAGTTTAAGGAGTAACTATGGCTACACCTTC. Encoded protein: CASSLRSNYGYTF.

V and J are TRBV13 and TRBJ2-5; 10 nucleotides match TRBD2. Germline V gives CDR1 PRHDT, CDR2 FYEKMQ (reference sequence). Trimming cost V 5 bases and J 1 base; bases outside gene matches: 19. The CDR3 contains 20 residues. CDR3 in amino acids: CASSPRTVLSGGTFQETQYF. As DNA, the CDR3 is TGTGCCAGCAGCCCCAGGACGGTCCTTAGCGGGGGGACATTCCAAGAGACCCAGTACTTC.

The chain links TRBV5-8 to TRBJ2-2; D perhaps matches TRBD1 (5 bases). The germline V gene encodes CDR1 SGHTS and CDR2 YDEGEE. The CDR3 sequence is 15 residues long. Trimming shortened V by 2 bases and J by 0 bases, and 8 bases separated the two germline ends. CDR3 in DNA: TGTGCCAGCAGCTTCGCAGGGACGAACACCGGGGAGCTGTTTTTT. Translating it yields CASSFAGTNTGELFF.

V and J are TRBV7-2 and TRBJ2-2, with unresolved D. The length of the CDR3 is 14 residues. Trimming took 2 bases from V and 6 from J, leaving 10 bases between them. Germline CDR1 and CDR2: SGHTA and FQGNSA. The CDR3 reads CASSLKASAGELFF. The CDR3 DNA is TGTGCCAGCAGCTTAAAGGCGAGCGCCGGGGAGCTGTTTTTT. Based on the CDR3 plus reference TRBV7-2 and TRBJ2-2, the full variable domain is GAGVSQSPSNKVTEKGKDVELRCDPISGHTALYWYRQSLGQGLEFLIYFQGNSAPDKSGLPSDRFSAERTGGSVSTLTIQRTQQEDSAVYLCASSLKASAGELFFGEGSRLTVL.

This clone was seen a single time. The V call is TRBV14, the J call TRBJ1-1, with D uncertain. This CDR3 has 15 residues. Trimming removed 4 bases at V and 3 bases at J, with 15 bases between. Germline values: CDR1 SGHDN, CDR2 FVKESK. For the CDR3, the DNA is TGTGCCAGCAGCCCACAACCTCCCTTGGACACTGAAGCTTTCTTT. It yields the protein CASSPQPPLDTEAFF.

The CDR3, as DNA: TGTGCCATCAGAGATGACAGGGTGGGTGGCTACACCTTC. This gives the protein CAIRDDRVGGYTF. The genes are TRBV10-3 and TRBJ1-2, with TRBD1 matching over 7 bases. This CDR3 has 13 residues. Germline CDR1 reads ENHRY; CDR2 reads SYGVKD. The J segment lost 7 bases and the V segment lost 6 bases, leaving 8 bases of the junction unmatched.

The chain links TRBV5-6 to TRBJ1-1; D is unclear. Between the trimmed V and J ends, which lost 0 bases and 1 base, there was a span of 7 bases. This CDR3 region has 14 residues. CDR1 and CDR2 (germline): SGHDT, YYEEEE. CDR3 nucleotide sequence: TGTGCCAGCAGCTTGGCCACAAAGAACACTGAAGCTTTCTTT. It is translated as CASSLATKNTEAFF.

The chain carries TRBV3-1 (or the pseudogene TRBV3-2) and TRBJ2-1, with 9 bases aligning to TRBD2. J gave up 5 bases and V 5 bases, and 7 bases lay outside the gene matches. Germline V lookup: CDR1 LGHDT, CDR2 YNNKEL (reference sequence). This CDR3 comprises 15 residues. CDR3 sequence (DNA): TGTGCCAGCAGCTATAGCGGGGGAAATCACAATGAGCAGTTCTTC. Its protein product is CASSYSGGNHNEQFF.

The CDR3 spells CASSLAGSSYNSPLHF. The CDR3 nucleotides are TGTGCCAGCAGCTTGGCTGGGAGCTCCTATAATTCACCCCTCCACTTT. The gene calls are TRBV5-4 and TRBJ1-6; D gene ambiguous. Trimming took off 0 bases at V and 0 bases at J, with 7 bases between the two ends. The CDR3 covers 16 residues. CDR1 SGHNT and CDR2 YYREEE come from the germline V gene (reference sequence).

This clone was observed a handful of times. The genes are TRBV5-1 and TRBJ2-5; D gene ambiguous. From germline, CDR1 is SGHRS and CDR2 YFSETQ. The CDR3 is made up of 13 amino acids. The V gene lost 5 bases and the J gene lost 0 bases, with 8 bases spanning the gap. This CDR3 reads CASRATYQETQYF. The CDR3 DNA is TGCGCCAGCAGGGCGACGTACCAAGAGACCCAGTACTTC.

V and J are TRBV7-2 and TRBJ2-3, with a weak D call TRBD2 (6 bases). Trimming removed 5 bases at V and 0 bases at J, with 15 bases between. Per the germline V gene, CDR1 is SGHTA and CDR2 is FQGNSA. The length of the CDR3 is 16 residues. This chain's CDR3 is CASSPPGLTSTDTQYF. CDR3 in DNA: TGTGCCAGCAGCCCCCCGGGACTCACCAGCACAGATACGCAGTATTTT.

The V and J genes are TRBV19 and TRBJ1-2, with D possibly being TRBD1 (6 bases). Trimming took 5 bases from V and 8 from J, leaving 15 bases between them. The V gene's germline CDR1 is LNHDA and CDR2 SQIVND (reference sequence). The CDR3 sequence is 13 residues long. CDR3 sequence: CASSYTGGEGYTF. The DNA for the CDR3 is TGTGCCAGTAGTTATACCGGGGGCGAAGGCTACACCTTC.